The TCR beta chain under discussion was sequenced for a study of blood T cell repertoires in COVID-19. Study-level information: COVID-19 samples from acute and convalescent phases originated in the United States, Italy and Spain. T cells, B-cell-depleted T cells, or PBMCs supplied cDNA or gDNA.

Original processing methods: Estimates of nucleated cell counts were drawn from the amplification of reference gene primers. Assay: immunoSEQ multiplex PCR; the TCRdb copy retains only in-frame clones and omits some. V, J and clone size are those of that table, while D and trimming were read from the DNA. Of over 200,000 clones listed, 65% to 90% are singletons. This CDR3 spans 14 amino acids. The V gene's germline CDR1 is SQVTM and CDR2 ANQGSEA. The V and J ends lost 5 bases and 4 bases, in that order; junction bases with no gene match: 5. The chain combines TRBV29-1 with TRBJ2-7, with TRBD2 identical over 13 bases. Sequences were obtained from peripheral blood. This TCR was recovered from a human donor in a cohort sampled during active COVID-19. CDR3 residues: CSVSGTSGIYEQYF. CDR3 DNA sequence: TGCAGCGTTTCCGGGACTAGCGGGATTTACGAGCAGTACTTC.